A single sample is the source of the 5 T cell receptor beta chains below, sequenced in a study of spatial heterogeneity in lung cancer. TCRdb re-called the 5' RACE reads through MiXCR, storing one row per CDR3 protein. In the table there are some 44,000 distinct CDR3 sequences, roughly 15% of which are singletons. The time point denotes: sample taken at primary tumor resection. This sample comprised PBMCs, obtained at surgery. These receptors originate from a male donor with early-stage non-small cell lung cancer.

The CDR3 DNA sequence: TGTGCCAGCAGCTCTCGGACAGGGCTCAATCAGCCCCAGCATTTT. Translating gives CASSSRTGLNQPQHF. The chain links TRBV11-2 to TRBJ1-5, with TRBD1 matching over 8 bases. The CDR3 is made up of 15 amino acids. Germline V gene data show CDR1 as SGHAT and CDR2 as FQNNGV. V dropped 4 bases and J dropped 3; count of bases not matched to a gene: 5.

Ten or more counts support this clonotype. The chain carries TRBV29-1 and TRBJ2-3; tentative D call: TRBD2 (6 bases). V lost 4 bases to trimming and J lost 6 bases, with 14 bases between them. Germline CDR1 SQVTM, CDR2 ANQGSEA. The CDR3 length is 13 residues. This CDR3 is CSVGRGRGDTQYF. CDR3 sequence (DNA): TGCAGCGTTGGCCGGGGCCGGGGGGATACGCAGTATTTT.

This clonotype was observed a handful of times. The V call is TRBV6-6, the J call TRBJ2-2, with D perhaps assigned TRBD1 or TRBD2 (5 bases each). The V gene lost 2 bases and the J gene lost 3 bases, with 10 bases spanning the gap. From germline, CDR1 is MNHNY and CDR2 SVGAGI (reference sequence). The CDR3 is 15 amino acids. Here the CDR3 reads CASSYVGEYTGELFF. The CDR3 region has the DNA TGTGCCAGCAGTTACGTGGGGGAGTACACCGGGGAGCTGTTTTTT.

CDR3 region: CASSLAGGYQPQHF. CDR3 nucleotides: TGCGCCAGCAGCTTGGCAGGGGGCTATCAGCCCCAGCATTTT. The rearrangement uses TRBV5-1 and TRBJ1-5; 8 bases fit TRBD1. Per germline, CDR1 SGHRS and CDR2 YFSETQ. The CDR3 sequence is 14 residues long. V lost 0 bases, J lost 5 bases, and 1 base stayed unmatched. Using reference TRBV5-1 and TRBJ1-5 for the parts outside the CDR3, the full variable domain is KAGVTQTPRYLIKTRGQQVTLSCSPISGHRSVSWYQQTPGQGLQFLFEYFSETQRNKGNFPGRFSGRQFSNSRSEMNVSTLELGDSALYLCASSLAGGYQPQHFGDGTRLSIL.

The chain carries TRBV27 and TRBJ2-1; 10 bases are a match to TRBD2. Germline V CDR1 and CDR2: MNHEY, SMNVEV (reference sequence). The CDR3 loop spans 17 amino acids. After removal of 0 bases from V and 0 bases from J, the junction contained 2 bases not matched to a gene. CDR3 residues: CASSLSSSGSSYNEQFF. In DNA, the CDR3 is TGTGCCAGCAGTTTATCTTCTAGCGGGAGCTCCTACAATGAGCAGTTCTTC.